This T cell receptor beta chain was identified in a study of blood T cell repertoires in COVID-19. The wider study: Donors in the United States, Italy and Spain gave samples during acute or convalescent COVID-19. T cells, B-cell-depleted T cells, or PBMCs provided the cDNA or gDNA that served as material.

Germline CDR1 SGHDT, CDR2 YYEEEE. The CDR3 runs to 15 residues. V gave up 5 bases and J gave up 0 bases, with 12 bases separating them. Authors' processing steps: Amplification of reference gene primers was used by the study to estimate nucleated cell counts. Data came from immunoSEQ multiplex PCR; TCRdb stores just in-frame clones and leaves some out. D and trimming were read from the DNA, whereas the V and J calls and clone size are those reported in that table. The repertoire holds approximately 94,000 clones, with roughly 85% as singletons. Sequenced input: peripheral blood. This clonotype was obtained from a woman in her 70s with acute or convalescent COVID-19. This chain links TRBV5-6 with TRBJ1-3; unclear D gene. CDR3 residues: CASRTQAYSGNTIYF. The CDR3 region has the DNA TGTGCCAGCAGAACCCAGGCTTACTCTGGAAACACCATATATTTT. The variable domain in full, completed from reference TRBV5-6 and TRBJ1-3, reads DAGVTQSPTHLIKTRGQQVTLRCSPKSGHDTVSWYQQALGQGPQFIFQYYEEEERQRGNFPDRFSGHQFPNYSSELNVNALLLGDSALYLCASRTQAYSGNTIYFGEGSWLTVV.